The 11 T cell receptor beta chains below all came from one sample that was sequenced in a study of T cell repertoires in cytomegalovirus infection. TCRdb independently ran MiXCR on the reads; one entry per CDR3 protein. The data show roughly 68,000 distinct CDR3 sequences, 20% seen once. These receptors' antigens are unknown. This specimen was CD8+ T cells from cultured PBMCs, taken from culture after CMV antigen stimulation. These receptors were collected from a human donor in good health (CMV status not recorded). Some clones in this sample may be carry-over from other donors' samples.

In this sample, this clonotype turned up a few times. The rearrangement links TRBV7-2 to TRBJ2-4; weak D call: TRBD2 (5 bases). The germline V gene encodes CDR1 SGHTA and CDR2 FQGNSA. The CDR3 has 15 amino acids. Trimming pared 1 base from V and 1 base from J, leaving 8 bases between. The CDR3 is CASSLGTGAKNIQYF. CDR3 nucleotides: TGTGCCAGCAGCTTAGGGACGGGGGCCAAAAACATTCAGTACTTC.

Here the CDR3 reads CASSSLLAGAYNEQFF. The CDR3 region has the DNA TGTGCCAGCAGCTCACTCCTAGCGGGGGCTTACAATGAGCAGTTCTTC. V and J are TRBV6-8 and TRBJ2-1; 10 bases are shared with TRBD2. V was clipped by 6 bases and J by 4 bases; unmatched bases: 9. Germline loops: CDR1 MNHGY, CDR2 SAAAGT. The CDR3 has 16 amino acids.

The DNA of the CDR3 is TGTGCCAGCAGCTTAGGGTTAAGGGGGAGCTCCTACGAGCAGTACTTC. Its protein product is CASSLGLRGSSYEQYF. The chain employs TRBV7-6 and TRBJ2-7, with D perhaps TRBD1 (6 bases). The CDR3 contains 16 residues. The V and J ends lost 1 base and 0 bases respectively, with 13 bases between them. The germline V gene encodes CDR1 SGHVS and CDR2 FNYEAQ.

About this clonotype itself: One junction end disagrees with the germline gene, perhaps due to a read error. This chain uses TRBV7-7 with TRBJ2-6; 9 bases are a match to TRBD1. The CDR3 spans 21 residues. In germline, CDR1 is SSHAT, CDR2 FNYEAQ (reference sequence). CDR3 DNA sequence: TGTGCTAGCAGCTTAGTTCCCATGTTGGGGGACAGGGACTCTGGGGCCAACGTCCTGACTTTC. This translates into CASSLVPMLGDRDSGANVLTF.

The chain has TRBV20-1 and TRBJ1-6; D may be TRBD1 (6 bases). This CDR3 contains 15 residues. The V gene lost 5 bases and the J gene lost 5 bases, with 16 bases spanning the gap. Per the germline V gene, CDR1 is DFQATT and CDR2 is SNEGSKA (reference sequence). For the CDR3, the DNA is TGCAGTGCTGCCCAGACAGGCAAAGATAATTCACCCCTCCACTTT. This translates into CSAAQTGKDNSPLHF.

The chain links TRBV7-2 to TRBJ1-5, with D maybe TRBD1 (6 bases). Germline assignment: CDR1 SGHTA and CDR2 FQGNSA. The CDR3 covers 18 residues. The germline V and J ends were trimmed by 4 bases and 2 bases, with 21 bases remaining between them. Written as DNA, the CDR3 is TGTGCCAGCAGCTATAGGGGGATGACAGGTTGGGGCAATCAGCCCCAGCATTTT. This gives the protein CASSYRGMTGWGNQPQHF. The full variable domain, in which reference TRBV7-2 and TRBJ1-5 provide the parts outside the CDR3, is GAGVSQSPSNKVTEKGKDVELRCDPISGHTALYWYRQSLGQGLEFLIYFQGNSAPDKSGLPSDRFSAERTGGSVSTLTIQRTQQEDSAVYLCASSYRGMTGWGNQPQHFGDGTRLSIL.

Turning to this clonotype: Compared with germline, one end of the junction differs, possibly owing to a read error. J is TRBJ2-6 and V is TRBV6-1; possible D gene TRBD1, 5 bases. The CDR3 covers 12 residues. Germline V lookup: CDR1 MNHNS, CDR2 SASEGT. Written as DNA, the CDR3 is TGTGCTACCGGGCCTGGGGCCAACGGCCTGACTTTC. Residues: CATGPGANGLTF.

The genes are TRBV7-2 and TRBJ1-5; 10 bases agree with TRBD1. CDR3 size: 16 residues. The V gene end was trimmed by 3 bases and the J gene end by 2 bases; junction bases not matched to a gene: 4. Germline values: CDR1 SGHTA, CDR2 FQGNSA. CDR3 in DNA: TGTGCCAGCAGCTTCGGACAGGGGGATGGCAATCAGCCCCAGCATTTT. Protein: CASSFGQGDGNQPQHF.

This clonotype has only a few counts. The chain joins TRBV7-8 to TRBJ2-7, with 8 bases aligning to TRBD1. CDR3 length equals 16 residues. The V segment lost 3 bases and the J segment 3 bases; nucleotides outside the gene matches: 10. Germline V lookup: CDR1 SGHVS, CDR2 FQNEAQ. CDR3 residues: CASSFPGQGGNYEQYF. Here the CDR3 DNA reads TGTGCCAGCAGCTTCCCTGGACAGGGAGGAAACTACGAGCAGTACTTC.

The chain's CDR3 is CASSFYREMNTEAFF. The CDR3 coding sequence is TGTGCCAGCAGCTTTTATCGGGAGATGAACACTGAAGCTTTCTTT. The chain has TRBV11-2 and TRBJ1-1; no reliable D call. Germline values: CDR1 SGHAT, CDR2 FQNNGV. CDR3 length: 15 amino acids. Trimming removed 3 bases at V and 0 bases at J, with 11 bases between.

This clonotype was observed a few times. V gene TRBV19 combines with J gene TRBJ1-1; 7 bases fit TRBD1. Losses at the gene ends were 4 bases for V and 0 bases for J; bases not matched to a gene: 5. This CDR3 is 15 amino acids long. Per germline, CDR1 LNHDA and CDR2 SQIVND (reference sequence). The CDR3 nucleotides read TGTGCCAGTAGTAACCCGGGACAGATGAACACTGAAGCTTTCTTT. As protein: CASSNPGQMNTEAFF.